Detailed here is one TCR beta chain. Its antigen is not identified. This sample is drawn from a study of T cells expressing NK-cell markers. Study-wide findings and caveats: The study left the HCMV specificity of expanded NKG2C+ T cell clones unresolved. Leadership of the CD3+CD56-NKG2C+ fraction also belonged to these clonotypes in several donors. Over 5 donors carried dominant NKG2C+ clonotypes that made up roughly 1.0-8% of their CD8+ T cells.

UMI-tagged 5'RACE template switching yielded the TCR beta cDNA. TCRdb reanalyzed the 5' RACE reads, giving one entry per CDR3 protein sequence and no DNA. This sample's clone table lists 150,000 or so distinct CDR3 sequences. The CDR3 contains 14 residues. Germline V gene data show CDR1 as MDHEN and CDR2 as SYDVKM. The rearrangement uses TRBV28 and TRBJ2-7; TCRdb names TRBD2, which stays unverified in the absence of DNA. This clonotype was obtained from a woman between 18 and 69 years old in good health. Input material: blood T cells: a sorted CD56 or NKG2C T cell subset, CD4+ or CD8+ T cells, or bulk PBMC T cells (not recorded which). This CDR3 reads CASSLSAGAYEQYF.